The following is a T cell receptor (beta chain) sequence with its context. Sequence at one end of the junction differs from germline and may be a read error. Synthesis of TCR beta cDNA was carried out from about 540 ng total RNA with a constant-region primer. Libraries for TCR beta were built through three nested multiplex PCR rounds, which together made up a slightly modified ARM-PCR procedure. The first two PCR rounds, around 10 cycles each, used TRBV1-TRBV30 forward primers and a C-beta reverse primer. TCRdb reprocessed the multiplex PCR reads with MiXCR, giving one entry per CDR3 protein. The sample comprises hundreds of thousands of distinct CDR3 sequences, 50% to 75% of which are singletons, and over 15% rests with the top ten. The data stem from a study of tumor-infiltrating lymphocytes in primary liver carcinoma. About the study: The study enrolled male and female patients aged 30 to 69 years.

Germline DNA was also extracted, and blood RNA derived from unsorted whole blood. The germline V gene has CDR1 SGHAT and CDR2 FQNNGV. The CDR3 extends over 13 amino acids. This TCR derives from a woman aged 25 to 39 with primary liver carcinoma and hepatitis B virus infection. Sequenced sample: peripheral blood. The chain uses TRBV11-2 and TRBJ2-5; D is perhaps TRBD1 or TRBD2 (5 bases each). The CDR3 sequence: CASSFRDLSRQYF. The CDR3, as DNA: TGTGCAAGCAGCTTCCGGGACCTATCACGCCAGTACTTC.